Below, 21 T cell receptor beta chains from the same sample are listed, as sequenced in a study of siplizumab effects on memory and regulatory T cells. The method was immunoSEQ multiplex PCR; TCRdb's version includes in-frame clones alone and lacks a portion of them. The sample has tens of thousands of clones, 91% seen once. The sequencing sample was made of CD8+ T cells sorted from blood. The source is a human donor in good health.

This chain uses TRBV6-1 with TRBJ1-2, with D possibly being TRBD1 (5 bases). CDR3 length: 13 residues. Germline CDR1 and CDR2: MNHNS and SASEGT. Trimming cost V 3 bases and J 0 bases, with 5 bases left between them. The CDR3 DNA is TGTGCCAGCAGTGAGGGACCTAACTATGGCTACACCTTC. This sequence encodes CASSEGPNYGYTF.

This sequence joins TRBV4-2 and TRBJ2-2, with a weak D call TRBD2 (6 bases). The CDR3 runs 15 residues. V shed 1 base and J shed 1 base, with 7 bases lying between them. Germline V gene lookup returns CDR1 LGHNA and CDR2 YNFKEQ. Here the CDR3 reads CASSQGSGNTGELFF. CDR3 coding DNA: TGTGCCAGCAGCCAAGGTAGCGGGAACACCGGGGAGCTGTTTTTT.

V usage is TRBV4-2 and J usage is TRBJ1-1, with D possibly matching TRBD1 (5 bases). There are 15 residues in the CDR3. The germline gives CDR1 LGHNA, CDR2 YNFKEQ. V was shortened by 6 bases and J by 0 bases, with 14 bases between the two germline ends. The CDR3 sequence: CASRVGYRMNTEAFF. CDR3 bases: TGTGCCAGCAGGGTTGGGTACAGGATGAACACTGAAGCTTTCTTT.

This clone was seen a handful of times. The chain couples TRBV19 to TRBJ2-2; possible D gene TRBD1, 6 bases. Germline CDR1 LNHDA, CDR2 SQIVND (reference sequence). The CDR3 loop spans 15 amino acids. V lost 1 base, J lost 3 bases, and 9 bases lay in between. The CDR3 bases are TGTGCCAGTAGTATAGGGACAGACTACACCGGGGAGCTGTTTTTT. This codes for CASSIGTDYTGELFF. The full variable domain, rest sourced from reference TRBV19 and TRBJ2-2, is DGGITQSPKYLFRKEGQNVTLSCEQNLNHDAMYWYRQDPGQGLRLIYYSQIVNDFQKGDIAEGYSVSREKKESFPLTVTSAQKNPTAFYLCASSIGTDYTGELFFGEGSRLTVL.

The rearrangement links TRBV27 to TRBJ2-7; D gene unclear. The CDR3 has 14 amino acids. CDR1 is MNHEY and CDR2 is SMNVEV in the germline V gene (reference sequence). Trimming shortened V by 2 bases and J by 5 bases, and 13 bases separated the two germline ends. The CDR3: CASSLQPSSDEQYF. The CDR3 nucleotides read TGTGCCAGCAGTTTACAGCCTAGTTCGGACGAGCAGTACTTC.

The genes are TRBV19 and TRBJ2-1; D is undetermined. The CDR3 runs 15 residues. Trimming pared 3 bases from V and 0 bases from J, leaving 9 bases between. Germline V gene lookup returns CDR1 LNHDA and CDR2 SQIVND (reference sequence). CDR3 in DNA: TGTGCCAGTAGTATGGACGGAAGCTCCTACAATGAGCAGTTCTTC. Its translation is CASSMDGSSYNEQFF.

This rearrangement joins TRBV7-3 to TRBJ2-7, with 8 bases lining up with TRBD1. The germline gives CDR1 SGHTA, CDR2 FQGTGA. Germline trimming cut 5 bases from V and 3 bases from J; bases unmatched to any gene: 3. The CDR3 runs 13 residues. This CDR3 is CASSPGQGYEQYF. The CDR3 DNA is TGTGCCAGCAGCCCAGGACAGGGCTACGAGCAGTACTTC.

The gene calls are TRBV4-1 and TRBJ2-5; tentative D call: TRBD1 (6 bases). Germline loops: CDR1 MGHRA, CDR2 YSYEKL. The CDR3 totals 15 residues. V was cut by 1 base and J by 0 bases, with 9 bases left in between. The CDR3 sequence: CASSQAGHNQETQYF. The CDR3 DNA reads TGCGCCAGCAGCCAAGCGGGACACAACCAAGAGACCCAGTACTTC.

The J gene is TRBJ1-2, the V gene TRBV19; possibly TRBD1 for D (6 bases). V was trimmed by 6 bases and J by 4 bases, leaving 21 bases between them. The CDR3 length is 16 residues. Germline V lookup: CDR1 LNHDA, CDR2 SQIVND (reference sequence). CDR3 amino acids: CASSPMPPTGAYGYTF. As DNA, the CDR3 is TGTGCCAGTAGCCCAATGCCCCCGACGGGGGCCTATGGCTACACCTTC.

The chain carries TRBV11-2 and TRBJ1-3, with a tentative D call TRBD1 (5 bases). From germline, CDR1 is SGHAT and CDR2 FQNNGV. This CDR3 spans 16 amino acids. The V end lost 5 bases, the J end lost 0 bases, and 14 bases lay between the germline ends. The CDR3 protein is CASSEPGSTSGNTIYF. DNA of the CDR3: TGTGCCAGCAGCGAACCAGGGTCCACCTCTGGAAACACCATATATTTT.

The CDR3 reads CASSLGSSGYYEQYF. The CDR3, as DNA: TGTGCCAGCAGCTTAGGGTCTAGCGGGTACTACGAGCAGTACTTC. The rearrangement joins TRBV2 to TRBJ2-7; 8 bases map to TRBD2. This CDR3 spans 15 amino acids. The junction had 10 bases not matched to a gene; V was cut back by 6 bases and J by 3 bases. Germline V gene lookup returns CDR1 SNHLY and CDR2 FYNNEI.

The chain couples TRBV19 to TRBJ2-2; D uncertain. This CDR3 is 15 amino acids long. CDR1 LNHDA and CDR2 SQIVND come from the germline V gene (reference sequence). Trimming removed 3 bases at V and 6 bases at J, with 14 bases between. CDR3 region: CASSIGGNEAGELFF. CDR3 bases: TGTGCCAGTAGTATTGGTGGGAACGAGGCCGGGGAGCTGTTTTTT.

The J gene is TRBJ1-1, the V gene TRBV7-9, with TRBD1 matching over 7 bases. Unmatched junction bases numbered 4, after V lost 6 bases and J lost 0 bases. CDR1 and CDR2 from the germline V gene are SEHNR and FQNEAQ (reference sequence). The CDR3 loop spans 14 amino acids. The CDR3 coding sequence is TGTGCCAGCAGGTCCGGGACAGTGAACACTGAAGCTTTCTTT. Encoded protein: CASRSGTVNTEAFF.

This chain joins TRBV4-1 and TRBJ2-5; 8 bases fit TRBD2. The J segment lost 1 base and the V segment lost 4 bases, leaving 8 bases of the junction unmatched. CDR3 size: 16 residues. The V gene's germline CDR1 is MGHRA and CDR2 YSYEKL. The chain's CDR3 is CASSPMSSGAQETQYF. CDR3 bases: TGCGCCAGCAGCCCGATGAGTAGCGGGGCCCAAGAGACCCAGTACTTC.

The chain has TRBV6-6 and TRBJ2-7; D may correspond to TRBD1 or TRBD2 (6 bases each). The CDR3 loop spans 14 amino acids. Trimming cost V 2 bases and J 0 bases, with 8 bases left between them. Per the germline V gene, CDR1 is MNHNY and CDR2 is SVGAGI (reference sequence). This chain's CDR3 is CASSYPGASYEQYF. Written as DNA, the CDR3 is TGTGCCAGCAGTTACCCGGGGGCCTCCTACGAGCAGTACTTC.

The chain recombines TRBV7-6 with TRBJ2-1, with TRBD2 matching over 7 bases. CDR3 length: 15 residues. CDR1 SGHVS and CDR2 FNYEAQ come from the germline V gene. J was trimmed by 3 bases and V by 3 bases; bases with no gene match: 5. As DNA, the CDR3 is TGTGCCAGCAGCTTTTCGGGAGGACACTACAATGAGCAGTTCTTC. Translated: CASSFSGGHYNEQFF.

This chain connects TRBV11-2 to TRBJ2-3; no clear D gene. Germline CDR1 SGHAT, CDR2 FQNNGV. This CDR3 contains 14 residues. The V end was cut by 5 bases, the J end by 4 bases, with 13 bases between. CDR3 coding DNA: TGTGCCAGCAGCACCTGGACGGCGCCAGATACGCAGTATTTT. It encodes CASSTWTAPDTQYF.

This clone was recorded at least ten times. V usage is TRBV11-2 and J usage is TRBJ1-6; the D is unclear. The ends were cut back, 5 bases at V and 0 bases at J, with 17 bases in the middle. CDR1 and CDR2 (germline): SGHAT, FQNNGV. This CDR3 has 18 residues. CDR3 loop: CASSVPFSGSSYNSPLHF. The CDR3 coding sequence is TGTGCCAGCAGCGTACCATTTTCGGGTAGCTCCTATAATTCACCCCTCCACTTT. The full variable domain, in which reference TRBV11-2 and TRBJ1-6 provide the parts outside the CDR3, is EAGVAQSPRYKIIEKRQSVAFWCNPISGHATLYWYQQILGQGPKLLIQFQNNGVVDDSQLPKDRFSAERLKGVDSTLKIQPAKLEDSAVYLCASSVPFSGSSYNSPLHFGNGTRLTVT.

The chain combines TRBV5-5 with TRBJ2-7, with D hard to call. This CDR3 has 15 amino acids. Germline V gives CDR1 SGHKS, CDR2 YYEKEE (reference sequence). With 3 bases removed from V and 0 bases from J, the gap between germline ends came to 13 bases. The CDR3 region is CASSSGDKSSYEQYF. The CDR3 nucleotides are TGTGCCAGCAGCTCTGGGGATAAGAGCTCCTACGAGCAGTACTTC.

V gene TRBV7-2 combines with J gene TRBJ1-3; tentative D call: TRBD1 (6 bases). Trimming left V 0 bases short and J 0 bases short, with 15 bases between. CDR1 is SGHTA, CDR2 FQGNSA, per germline. The CDR3 has 18 residues. DNA for the CDR3: TGTGCCAGCAGCTTAGCGCCGGGGGCCATCATCTCTGGAAACACCATATATTTT. It yields the protein CASSLAPGAIISGNTIYF.

The chain employs TRBV27 and TRBJ2-7; D gene ambiguous. The CDR3 extends over 15 amino acids. V was shortened by 6 bases and J by 3 bases, with 18 bases between the two germline ends. Per the germline V gene, CDR1 is MNHEY and CDR2 is SMNVEV (reference sequence). CDR3 DNA sequence: TGTGCCAGCAGCCTGGCGATTTCGAGAAACTACGAGCAGTACTTC. Protein sequence: CASSLAISRNYEQYF.